These T cell receptor beta chains were read from a single sample in a study of human versus mouse CDR3 diversity and MHC coevolution. This table comes from immunoSEQ multiplex PCR, and its TCRdb copy is limited to in-frame clones, with some not included. Found here are roughly 86,000 clones, over 85% of them singletons; the top ten hold more than 1.1%. Sequencing was carried out using naive CD4+ T cells from blood. These receptors all come from a person aged 25 to 75 in good health. Both conserved end residues are part of each CDR3. The D gene is left open where the match is weak. Some rows mark clone size as missing; the rest say once, few, many or name a class of expanded clone.

17	TRBJ1-1	-	TRBV18	-	TGTGCCAGCTCACCACTAAACATGGGGGGAGTGAACACTGAAGCTTTCTTT	CASSPLNMGGVNTEAFF
14	TRBJ1-2	-	TRBV18	-	TGTGCCAGCTCACCTCGGCAGGGTACCGATGGCTACACCTTC	CASSPRQGTDGYTF
15	TRBJ2-5	-	TRBV7-3	-	TGTGCCAGCAGCGCCGACCCGGCGGGACCCCTGGAGCAGTACTTC	CASSADPAGPLEQYF
11	TRBJ2-7	-	TRBV11-2	-	TGTGCCAGCACCTTCCCGAGCGAGCTGTACTTC	CASTFPSELYF
14	TRBJ2-1	-	TRBV21-1	-	TGTGCCGCGGGGACTAGCGGGAGGGAGGACGAGCAGTTCTTC	CAAGTSGREDEQFF
15	TRBJ2-1	once	TRBV5-1	-	TGCGCCAGCAGCGGCGGGAACCCACGCGACAATGAGCAGTTCTTC	CASSGGNPRDNEQFF
17	TRBJ2-1	-	TRBV21-1	-	TGTGCCAGCAGCAAAGTTGGAAAACTAGCGGCGTACAATGAGCAGTTCTTC	CASSKVGKLAAYNEQFF
13	TRBJ2-7	-	TRBV29-1	TRBD1	TGCAGCGTTGTGGGACAGGGTTACTACGAGCAGTACTTC	CSVVGQGYYEQYF
15	TRBJ2-1	-	TRBV18	TRBD1	TGTGCCAGCTCACTAGGGACAGGGGGCTACAATGAGCAGTTCTTC	CASSLGTGGYNEQFF
13	TRBJ2-5	-	TRBV19	-	TGTGCCAGTAGTCCAGGGGCAGGGCGGGAGCAGTACTTC	CASSPGAGREQYF
14	TRBJ1-1	-	TRBV28	TRBD1	TGTGCCAGCGACGTCCAACAGGGGGCAAATGAAGCTTTCTTT	CASDVQQGANEAFF
17	TRBJ2-3	few	TRBV7-2	TRBD2	TGTGCCAGCAGCTTAGCGCTGACTAGCGGGAGTACCGATACGCAGTATTTT	CASSLALTSGSTDTQYF
17	TRBJ2-3	once	TRBV9	-	TGTGCCAGCAGCGTAGCTGCTGGCCAGGGCGGGGTCGATACGCAGTATTTT	CASSVAAGQGGVDTQYF
14	TRBJ1-2	-	TRBV7-9	-	TGTGCCAGCGGGGCACCGGCCGGGGGATATGGCTACACCTTC	CASGAPAGGYGYTF
13	TRBJ2-5	-	TRBV5-1	-	TGCGCCAGCAGGAGGCTCGGTGAGGAGACCCAGTACTTC	CASRRLGEETQYF
15	TRBJ2-1	-	TRBV9	-	TGTGCCAGCAGCCCCGGTCGGAGCGGATACAATGAGCAGTTCTTC	CASSPGRSGYNEQFF
14	TRBJ1-2	once	TRBV30	-	TGTGCCTGGAGTGTTTTAGGCCGCGGGGATGGCTACACCTTC	CAWSVLGRGDGYTF
16	TRBJ1-4	once	TRBV5-1	TRBD1	TGCGCCAGCAACACGTTCCCGGGACAGGGGGCCAATAGGCTGTTTTTT	CASNTFPGQGANRLFF
13	TRBJ1-2	-	TRBV19	-	TGTGCCAGTAGTATTGACAGTAACTATGGCTACACCTTC	CASSIDSNYGYTF
11	TRBJ2-5	-	TRBV20-1	-	TGCAGTGCTAGAGATCCGGAGGCCCAGTACTTC	CSARDPEAQYF
16	TRBJ1-3	-	TRBV7-2	TRBD1	TGTGCCAGCAGCTTATCCGTAGGACAGGGAGGAAACACCATATATTTT	CASSLSVGQGGNTIYF
12	TRBJ2-7	-	TRBV28	-	TGTGCCAGCAGGGCAGGAATCTACGAGCAGTACTTC	CASRAGIYEQYF
16	TRBJ1-4	-	TRBV11-2	-	TGTGCCAGCAGCTCGGTGGTTGGACTCACTAATGAAAAACTGTTTTTT	CASSSVVGLTNEKLFF
14	TRBJ1-2	-	TRBV29-1	TRBD1	TGCAGCGTGGGGGGACAGGGGGCCGTTCGGGGCTACACCTTC	CSVGGQGAVRGYTF
15	TRBJ2-1	once	TRBV21-1	-	TGTGCCAGCAGCATCGGACTCGCGCATGACAATGAGCAGTTCTTC	CASSIGLAHDNEQFF
15	TRBJ2-2	-	TRBV6-5	-	TGTGCCAGCACTTTAAACCGGAGGTTCTCCGGGGAGCTGTTTTTT	CASTLNRRFSGELFF
14	TRBJ2-7	-	TRBV9	-	TGTGCCAGCAGCGTAGGAGACACCACCTACGAGCAGTACTTC	CASSVGDTTYEQYF
14	TRBJ2-7	-	TRBV7-2	-	TGTGCCAGCAGCTTGACGGGTAACTCCTACGAGCAGTACTTC	CASSLTGNSYEQYF
15	TRBJ2-3	-	TRBV7-2	TRBD2	TGTGCCAGCAGCTTAGTGGGAGGGAGCACAGATACGCAGTATTTT	CASSLVGGSTDTQYF
16	TRBJ1-1	-	TRBV5-1	-	TGCGCCAGCAGCTTGGGAGGAGGGAGGGGTCACACTGAAGCTTTCTTT	CASSLGGGRGHTEAFF